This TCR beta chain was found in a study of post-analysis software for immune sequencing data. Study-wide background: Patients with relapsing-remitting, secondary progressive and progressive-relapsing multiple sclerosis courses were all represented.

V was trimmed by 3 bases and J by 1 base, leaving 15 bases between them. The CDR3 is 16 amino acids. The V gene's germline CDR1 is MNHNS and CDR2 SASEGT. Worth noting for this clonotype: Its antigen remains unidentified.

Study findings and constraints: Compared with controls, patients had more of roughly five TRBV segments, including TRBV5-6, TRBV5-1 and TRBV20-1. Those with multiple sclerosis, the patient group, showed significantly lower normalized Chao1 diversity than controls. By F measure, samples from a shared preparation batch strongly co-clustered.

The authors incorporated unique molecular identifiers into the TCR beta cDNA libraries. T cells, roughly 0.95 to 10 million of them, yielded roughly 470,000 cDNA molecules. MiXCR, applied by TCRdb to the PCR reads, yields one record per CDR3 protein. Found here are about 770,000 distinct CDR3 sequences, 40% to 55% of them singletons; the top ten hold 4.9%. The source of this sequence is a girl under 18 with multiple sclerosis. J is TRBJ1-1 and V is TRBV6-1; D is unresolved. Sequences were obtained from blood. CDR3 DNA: TGTGCCAGCAGTGAGATCCTTGACGGCGGGAACACTGAAGCTTTCTTT. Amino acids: CASSEILDGGNTEAFF.